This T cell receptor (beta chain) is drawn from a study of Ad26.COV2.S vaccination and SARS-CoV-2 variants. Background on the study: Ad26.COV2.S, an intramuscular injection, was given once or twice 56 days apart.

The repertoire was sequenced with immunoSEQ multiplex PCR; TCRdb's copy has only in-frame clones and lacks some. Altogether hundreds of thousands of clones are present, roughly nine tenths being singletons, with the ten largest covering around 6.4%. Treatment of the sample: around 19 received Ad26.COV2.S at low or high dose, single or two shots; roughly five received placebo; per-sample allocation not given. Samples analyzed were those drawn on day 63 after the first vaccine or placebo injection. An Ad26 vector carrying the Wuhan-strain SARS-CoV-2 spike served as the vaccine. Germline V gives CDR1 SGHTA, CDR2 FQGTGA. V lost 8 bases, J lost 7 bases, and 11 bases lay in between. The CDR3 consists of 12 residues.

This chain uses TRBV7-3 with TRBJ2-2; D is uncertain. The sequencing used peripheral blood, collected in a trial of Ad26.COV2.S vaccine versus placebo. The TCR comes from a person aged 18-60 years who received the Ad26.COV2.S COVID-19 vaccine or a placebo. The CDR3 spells CASGENVGELFF. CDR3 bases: TGTGCCAGCGGGGAAAATGTCGGGGAGCTGTTTTTT.